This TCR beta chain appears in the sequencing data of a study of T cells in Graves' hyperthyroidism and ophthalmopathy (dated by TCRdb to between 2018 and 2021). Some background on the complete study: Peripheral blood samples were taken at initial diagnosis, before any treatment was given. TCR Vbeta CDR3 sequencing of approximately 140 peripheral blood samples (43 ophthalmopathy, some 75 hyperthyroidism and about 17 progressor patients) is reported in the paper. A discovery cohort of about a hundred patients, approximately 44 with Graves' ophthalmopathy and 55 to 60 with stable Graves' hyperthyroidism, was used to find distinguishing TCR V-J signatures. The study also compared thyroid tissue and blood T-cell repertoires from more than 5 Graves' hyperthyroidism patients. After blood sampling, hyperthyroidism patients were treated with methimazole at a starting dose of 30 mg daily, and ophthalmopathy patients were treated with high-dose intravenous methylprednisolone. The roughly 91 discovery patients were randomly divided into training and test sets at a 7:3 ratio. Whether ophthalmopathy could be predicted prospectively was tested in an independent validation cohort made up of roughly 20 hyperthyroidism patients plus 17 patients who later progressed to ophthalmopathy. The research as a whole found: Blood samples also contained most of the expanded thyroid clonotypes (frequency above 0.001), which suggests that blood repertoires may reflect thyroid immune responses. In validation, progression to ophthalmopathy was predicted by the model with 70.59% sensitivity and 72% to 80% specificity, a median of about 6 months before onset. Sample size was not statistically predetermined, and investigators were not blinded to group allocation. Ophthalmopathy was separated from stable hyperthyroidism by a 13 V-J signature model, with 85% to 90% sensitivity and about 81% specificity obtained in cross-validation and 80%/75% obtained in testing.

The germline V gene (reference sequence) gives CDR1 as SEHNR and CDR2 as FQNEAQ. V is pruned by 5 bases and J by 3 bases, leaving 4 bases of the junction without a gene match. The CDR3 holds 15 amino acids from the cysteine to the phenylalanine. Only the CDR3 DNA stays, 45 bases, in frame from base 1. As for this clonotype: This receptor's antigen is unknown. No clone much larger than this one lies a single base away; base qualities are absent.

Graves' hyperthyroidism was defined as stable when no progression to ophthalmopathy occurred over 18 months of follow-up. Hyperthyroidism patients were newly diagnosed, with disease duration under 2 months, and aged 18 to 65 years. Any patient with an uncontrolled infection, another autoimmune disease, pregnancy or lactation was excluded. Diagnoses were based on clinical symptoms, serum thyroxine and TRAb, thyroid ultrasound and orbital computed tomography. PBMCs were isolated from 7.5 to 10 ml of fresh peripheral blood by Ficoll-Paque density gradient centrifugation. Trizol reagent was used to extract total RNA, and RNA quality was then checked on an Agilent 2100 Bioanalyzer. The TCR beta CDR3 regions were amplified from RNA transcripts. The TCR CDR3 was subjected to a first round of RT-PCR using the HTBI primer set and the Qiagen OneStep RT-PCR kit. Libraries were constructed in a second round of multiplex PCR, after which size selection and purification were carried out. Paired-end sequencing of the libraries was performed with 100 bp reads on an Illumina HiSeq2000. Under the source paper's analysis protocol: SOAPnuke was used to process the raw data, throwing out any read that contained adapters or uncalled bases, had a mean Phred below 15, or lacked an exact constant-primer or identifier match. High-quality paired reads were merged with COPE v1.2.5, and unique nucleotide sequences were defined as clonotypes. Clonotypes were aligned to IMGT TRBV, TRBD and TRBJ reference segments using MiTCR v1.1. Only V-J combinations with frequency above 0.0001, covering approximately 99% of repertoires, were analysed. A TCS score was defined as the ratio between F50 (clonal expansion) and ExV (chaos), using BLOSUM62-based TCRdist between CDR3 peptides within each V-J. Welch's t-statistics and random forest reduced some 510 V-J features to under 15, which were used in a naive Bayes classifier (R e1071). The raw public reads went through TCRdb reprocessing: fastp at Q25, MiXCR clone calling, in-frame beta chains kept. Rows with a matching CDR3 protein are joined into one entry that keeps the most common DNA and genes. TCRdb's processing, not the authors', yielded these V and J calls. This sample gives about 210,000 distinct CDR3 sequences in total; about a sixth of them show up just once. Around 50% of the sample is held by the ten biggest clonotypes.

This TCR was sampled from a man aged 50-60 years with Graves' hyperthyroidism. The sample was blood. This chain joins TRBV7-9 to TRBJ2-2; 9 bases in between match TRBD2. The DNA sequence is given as TGTGCCAGCAGCAGGCGGGAGGGGTACACCGGGGAGCTGTTTTTT. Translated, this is CASSRREGYTGELFF.